This T cell receptor (beta chain) is from a study of identical twins. All donors were healthy, and all were Caucasian. This clonotype was seen more than once but under ten times. No antigen is known for it. Study conclusions and caveats: Beta out-of-frame sequences showed weaker excess twin sharing. The abundant beta clonotypes from cord blood had fewer insertions, and memory repertoires had none of this.

TCRdb independently ran MiXCR on the 5' RACE reads; one entry per CDR3 protein. The sample holds around 290,000 distinct CDR3 sequences, roughly 9% seen once. The same specimen was also included in a second study, on yellow fever vaccine responses in identical twins.

The sequenced sample consisted of CD8+ T cells sorted from blood. This clonotype was obtained from a woman aged 18-35 years in good health.

CDR3 nucleotides: TGTGCCAGCAGTCCCGGACCAGGTAGGAGGAATGAGCAGTTCTTC. It encodes CASSPGPGRRNEQFF. The chain uses TRBV6-2 or TRBV6-3 and TRBJ2-1, with D perhaps TRBD2 (5 bases). The CDR3 contains 15 residues. V lost 5 bases to trimming and J lost 7 bases, with 18 bases between them. The germline gives CDR1 MNHEY, CDR2 SVGEGT.